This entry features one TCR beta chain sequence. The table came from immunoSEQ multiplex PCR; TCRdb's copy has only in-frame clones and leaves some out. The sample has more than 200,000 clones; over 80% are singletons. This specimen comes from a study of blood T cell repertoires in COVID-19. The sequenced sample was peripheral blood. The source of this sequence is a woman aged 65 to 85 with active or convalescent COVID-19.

CDR3 in DNA: TGCGCCAGCAGTGAGTCTTCGAAAACTTCTTACAGGTCCACCGGGGAGCTGTTTTTT. It yields the protein CASSESSKTSYRSTGELFF. The chain has TRBV10-2 and TRBJ2-2; possibly TRBD1 for D (5 bases). V shed 0 bases and J shed 4 bases, with 21 bases lying between them. Germline V lookup: CDR1 WSHSY, CDR2 SAAADI. CDR3 length: 19 amino acids.